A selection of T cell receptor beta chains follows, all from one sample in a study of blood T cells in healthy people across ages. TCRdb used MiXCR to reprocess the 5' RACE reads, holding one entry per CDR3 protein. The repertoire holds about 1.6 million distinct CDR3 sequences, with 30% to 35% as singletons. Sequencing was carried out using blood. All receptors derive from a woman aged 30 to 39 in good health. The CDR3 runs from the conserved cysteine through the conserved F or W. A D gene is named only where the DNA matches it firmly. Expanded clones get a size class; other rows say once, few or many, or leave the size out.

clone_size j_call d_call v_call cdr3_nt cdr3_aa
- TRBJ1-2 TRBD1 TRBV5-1 TGCGCCAGCAGCCCCGGCCCGGGACAGGGGTTGAATGGCTACACCTTC CASSPGPGQGLNGYTF
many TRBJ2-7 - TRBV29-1 TGCAGCGCTCGGGACACCGGCTACGAGCAGTACTTC CSARDTGYEQYF
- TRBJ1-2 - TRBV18 TGTGCCAGCTCACCAACCAGGGAACATGGCTACACCTTC CASSPTREHGYTF
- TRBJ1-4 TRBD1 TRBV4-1 TGCGCCAGCAGCCAAGGACAGGGGGCATTTGAAAAACTGTTTTTT CASSQGQGAFEKLFF
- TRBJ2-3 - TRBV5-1 TGCGCCAGCAGCTTGGGGGCTAGTCCCGGGGGCGATACGCAGTCTTTT CASSLGASPGGDTQSF
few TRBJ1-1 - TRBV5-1 TGCGCCAGCAGTCACGAAAACACTGAAGCTTTCTTT CASSHENTEAFF
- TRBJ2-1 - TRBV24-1 TGTGCCACCAGTGAACCTGACAGTTACAATGAGCAGTTCTTC CATSEPDSYNEQFF
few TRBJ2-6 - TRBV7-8 TGTGCCAGCAGCTTAATAGGGACAACTGGGGCCAACGTCCTGACTTTC CASSLIGTTGANVLTF
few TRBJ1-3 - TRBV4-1 TGCGCCAGCAGACGCACGGGAGGAAACACCATATATTTT CASRRTGGNTIYF
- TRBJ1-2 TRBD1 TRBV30 TGTGCCGGCCACTCGGGACAGTTGATCTATGGCTACACCTTC CAGHSGQLIYGYTF
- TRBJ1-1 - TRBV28 TGTGCCAGCAGTTCCATACCCGGGGGAACTGAAGCTTTCTTT CASSSIPGGTEAFF
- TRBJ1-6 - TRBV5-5 TGTGCCAGCAGCTTGGCTTGGCAGGGCAATTCACCCCTCCACTTT CASSLAWQGNSPLHF
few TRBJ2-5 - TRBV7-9 TGTGCCAGCAGCTTAGACGCCCGGGACCAAGAGACCCAGTACTTC CASSLDARDQETQYF
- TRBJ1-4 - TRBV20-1 TGCAGTGCTAGAGGCTCGGGCCAACTTTTCGCCATGACAACTAATGAAAAACTGTTTTTT CSARGSGQLFAMTTNEKLFF
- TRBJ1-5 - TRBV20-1 TGCAGTGCTAGAGATTCATACAGACAGCCCCAGCATTTT CSARDSYRQPQHF
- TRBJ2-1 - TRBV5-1 TGCGGCAGCAGCCGAGACACGAATGAGCAGTTCTTC CGSSRDTNEQFF
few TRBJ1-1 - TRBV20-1 TGCAGTGCTAGTACCGGGACGAGGGACACTGAAGCTTTCTTT CSASTGTRDTEAFF
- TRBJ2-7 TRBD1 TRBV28 TGTGCCAGCAGACCGGGACAGGGGCTCGAGCAGTACTTC CASRPGQGLEQYF
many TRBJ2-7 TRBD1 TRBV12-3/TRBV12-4 TGTGCCAGCAGTTCGGACAGGGGGCTGTACGAGCAGTACTTC CASSSDRGLYEQYF
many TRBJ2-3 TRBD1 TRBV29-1 TGCAGCGCCGGCGGGACAGGGGGCACAGATACGCAGTATTTT CSAGGTGGTDTQYF